The sequence of this T cell receptor (beta chain) was determined in a study of spatial heterogeneity in lung cancer. This CDR3 contains 14 residues. The ends lost 0 bases at V and 7 bases at J; junction bases unmatched: 7. CDR1 is DFQATT and CDR2 is SNEGSKA in the germline V gene (reference sequence). From the 5' RACE reads, TCRdb called clonotypes with MiXCR, one entry per CDR3 protein. Here the sample spans under 2,000 distinct CDR3 sequences, 5% to 6.5% being singletons. This clonotype is labeled medium-sized. Time point denoted: sample taken at primary tumor resection. The sample here was normal lung tissue next to the tumor, taken at surgery. This chain uses TRBV20-1 with TRBJ2-7, with TRBD2 identical over 9 bases. The sequence derives from a female donor with early-stage non-small cell lung cancer. Written as DNA, the CDR3 is TGCAGTGCTAGAGACACTAGCGGGCGAGAAGAGCAGTACTTC. Its protein product is CSARDTSGREEQYF.